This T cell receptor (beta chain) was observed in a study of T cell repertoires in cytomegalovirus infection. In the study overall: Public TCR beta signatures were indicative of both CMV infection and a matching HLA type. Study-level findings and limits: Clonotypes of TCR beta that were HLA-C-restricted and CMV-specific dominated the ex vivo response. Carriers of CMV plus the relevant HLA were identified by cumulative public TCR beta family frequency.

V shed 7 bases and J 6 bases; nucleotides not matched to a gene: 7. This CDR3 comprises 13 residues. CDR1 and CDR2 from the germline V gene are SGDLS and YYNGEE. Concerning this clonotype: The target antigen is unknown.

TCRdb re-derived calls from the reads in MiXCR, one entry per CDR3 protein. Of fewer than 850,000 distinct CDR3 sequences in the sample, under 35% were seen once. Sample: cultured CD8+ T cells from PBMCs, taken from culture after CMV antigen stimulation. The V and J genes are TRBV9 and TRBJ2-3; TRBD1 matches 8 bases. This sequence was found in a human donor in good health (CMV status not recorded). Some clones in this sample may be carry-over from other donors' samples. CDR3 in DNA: TGTGCCAGCGGGGCAGGGGGCCAGGATACGCAGTATTTT. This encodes CASGAGGQDTQYF.